This T cell receptor beta chain was observed in a study of blood T cells in healthy people across ages. The use of a sample-barcoded 5' primer and a J-beta primer mix characterized a second PCR of about 7 to 12 cycles. Each cDNA was tagged by a template-switch adaptor containing 12 random nucleotides. In TCRdb, the 5' RACE reads were re-called with MiXCR into one record per CDR3 protein. The sample includes some 1.7 million distinct CDR3 sequences, 28% of them seen just once. The CDR3 length is 14 residues. Per germline, CDR1 MNHEY and CDR2 SVGAGI. The trim removed 5 bases at V and 7 bases at J, leaving 7 bases unmatched.

The rearrangement uses TRBV6-5 and TRBJ1-5; 8 bases match TRBD1. The specimen was blood. The TCR was taken from a woman in her 30s in good health. The CDR3 DNA follows: TGTGCCAGCAGTACAGGGGGGCAGGAGCAGCCCCAGCATTTT. As protein: CASSTGGQEQPQHF.